The clone carrying this TCR beta chain was seen many times. Germline V gene sequence: CDR1 LNHNV, CDR2 YYDKDF (reference sequence). V was cut by 5 bases and J by 4 bases, with 23 bases left in between. This CDR3 is built from 17 residues. The entry originates in a study of kidney transplant recipient with SARS-CoV-2 infection. In TCRdb, the reads were re-called with MiXCR into one record per CDR3 protein. Of about 240,000 distinct CDR3 sequences in the sample, around 28% are singletons; the top ten hold around 7.8%. This sequence was found in a young adult male patient who had COVID-19 and was a kidney transplant recipient. The T cells may partly be graft donor cells. Specimen: a blood sample, collected at baseline and between days 110 and 120 from a kidney transplant recipient. This chain links TRBV15 with TRBJ1-2; D gene unclear. CDR3 in amino acids: CATSRTLRCGKTYGYTF. The CDR3, as DNA: TGTGCCACCAGCCGTACTCTAAGGTGTGGAAAGACCTATGGCTACACCTTC.